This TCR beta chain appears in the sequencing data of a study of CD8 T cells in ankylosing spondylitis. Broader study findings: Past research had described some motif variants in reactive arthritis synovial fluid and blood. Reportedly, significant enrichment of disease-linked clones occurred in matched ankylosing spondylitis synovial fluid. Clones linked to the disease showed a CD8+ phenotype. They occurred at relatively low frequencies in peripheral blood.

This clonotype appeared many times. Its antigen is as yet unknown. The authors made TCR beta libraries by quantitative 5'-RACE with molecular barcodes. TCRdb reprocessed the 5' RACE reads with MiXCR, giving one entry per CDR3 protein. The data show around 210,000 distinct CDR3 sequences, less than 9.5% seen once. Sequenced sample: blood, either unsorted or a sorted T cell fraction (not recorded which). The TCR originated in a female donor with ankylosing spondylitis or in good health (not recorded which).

DNA of the CDR3: TGCAGTGCTAGTAATCTGGACAGGGTGGACAATGAGCAGTTCTTC. This sequence encodes CSASNLDRVDNEQFF. J is TRBJ2-1 and V is TRBV20-1; the match to TRBD1 covers 8 bases. V lost 3 bases, J lost 5 bases, and 9 bases stayed unmatched. The CDR3 totals 15 residues. Germline V gives CDR1 DFQATT, CDR2 SNEGSKA (reference sequence).